Below, 8 T cell receptor beta chains from the same sample are listed, as sequenced in a study of PD-1 blockade in classical Hodgkin lymphoma. Libraries were prepared by immunoSEQ multiplex PCR; TCRdb keeps only in-frame clonotypes and omits some of them. The sample comprises roughly 41,000 clones, approximately 86% of which are singletons, and approximately 7.5% rests with the top ten. No patient escaped relapse after autologous stem cell transplantation, and brentuximab vedotin exposure varied. The sample was peripheral blood mononuclear cells (PBMCs), taken before the second cycle of nivolumab. The receptors here all came from a human donor with classical Hodgkin lymphoma.

This clone has just a few counts. The chain uses TRBV6-4 and TRBJ2-2; D is possibly TRBD2 (5 bases). The V end was cut by 3 bases, the J end by 2 bases, with 10 bases between. The CDR3 has 15 residues. The germline V gene has CDR1 MRHNA and CDR2 SNTAGT. For the CDR3, the DNA is TGTGCCAGCAGTGATCCGGGAAGAAACACCGGGGAGCTGTTTTTT. This encodes CASSDPGRNTGELFF.

The chain is built from TRBV10-3 and TRBJ1-1; D gene unclear. Germline V CDR1 and CDR2: ENHRY, SYGVKD. This CDR3 region has 13 residues. V lost 10 bases and J 2 bases, leaving 14 bases between the germline ends. The CDR3 DNA reads TGTGCCACGTTACCGGGTCATAACACTGAAGCTTTCTTT. Translating gives CATLPGHNTEAFF.

Here the CDR3 DNA reads TGTGCCAGCAGTGAAGTACTAGCGCCTTACAATGAGCAGTTCTTC. This sequence encodes CASSEVLAPYNEQFF. The chain links TRBV25-1 to TRBJ2-1; 7 bases match TRBD2. Germline V gene sequence: CDR1 MGHDK, CDR2 SYGVNS. The V segment lost 2 bases and the J segment 4 bases; nucleotides outside the gene matches: 5. The CDR3 extends over 15 amino acids.

The chain employs TRBV6-5 and TRBJ2-5; 12 nucleotides line up with TRBD2. V shed 0 bases, J shed 5 bases, and the junction held 4 bases outside the gene matches. Germline values: CDR1 MNHEY, CDR2 SVGAGI. The CDR3 totals 16 residues. CDR3 sequence: CASSYSSLAGGETQYF. In DNA, the CDR3 is TGTGCCAGCAGTTACTCCTCCCTAGCGGGAGGGGAGACCCAGTACTTC.

This sequence joins TRBV29-1 and TRBJ2-5; TRBD1 or TRBD2 may be the D gene (5 bases each). Between the trimmed V and J ends, which lost 4 bases and 4 bases, there was a span of 13 bases. CDR3 length: 13 amino acids. Germline CDR1 SQVTM, CDR2 ANQGSEA. As DNA, the CDR3 is TGCAGCGTTGTACGGGGCCAGGTAGAGACCCAGTACTTC. Protein: CSVVRGQVETQYF.

The chain carries TRBV11-2 and TRBJ2-7; D is unclear. The V and J ends lost 1 base and 0 bases respectively, with 10 bases between them. This CDR3 contains 15 residues. In germline, CDR1 is SGHAT, CDR2 FQNNGV. In DNA form, the CDR3 reads TGTGCCAGCAGCTTAGGGAGCTCTACCTCCTACGAGCAGTACTTC. Encoded protein: CASSLGSSTSYEQYF.

The chain has TRBV27 and TRBJ2-7, with D maybe TRBD2 (5 bases). Trimming took off 4 bases at V and 1 base at J, with 11 bases between the two ends. The CDR3 is made up of 14 amino acids. Germline loops: CDR1 MNHEY, CDR2 SMNVEV (reference sequence). CDR3 bases: TGTGCCAGCAGTTCGGCACTAGTATCCTACGAGCAGTACTTC. Residues: CASSSALVSYEQYF.

This clone was picked up a small number of times. The J gene is TRBJ2-6, the V gene TRBV6-1; D gene ambiguous. CDR3 length: 15 residues. Germline CDR1 MNHNS, CDR2 SASEGT. Trimming removed 6 bases at V and 0 bases at J, with 9 bases between. CDR3 loop: CASSGPISGANVLTF. In DNA form, the CDR3 reads TGTGCCAGCAGCGGGCCAATCTCTGGGGCCAACGTCCTGACTTTC.